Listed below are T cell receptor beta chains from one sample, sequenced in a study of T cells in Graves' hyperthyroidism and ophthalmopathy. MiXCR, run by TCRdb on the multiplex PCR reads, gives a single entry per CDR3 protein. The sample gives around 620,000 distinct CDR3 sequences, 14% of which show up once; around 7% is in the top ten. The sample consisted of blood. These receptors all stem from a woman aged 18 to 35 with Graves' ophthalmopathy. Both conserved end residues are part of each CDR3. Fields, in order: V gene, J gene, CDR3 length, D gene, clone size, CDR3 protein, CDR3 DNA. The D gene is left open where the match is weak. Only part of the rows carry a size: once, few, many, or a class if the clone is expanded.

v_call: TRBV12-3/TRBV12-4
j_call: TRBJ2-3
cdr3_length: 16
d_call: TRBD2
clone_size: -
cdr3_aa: CASRLETSGSTDTQYF
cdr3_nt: TGTGCCAGCAGATTGGAGACTAGCGGGAGCACAGATACGCAGTATTTT

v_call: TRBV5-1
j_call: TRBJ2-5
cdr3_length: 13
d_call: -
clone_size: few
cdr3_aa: CASSSPAGETQYF
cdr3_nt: TGCGCCAGCAGCTCCCCCGCGGGGGAGACCCAGTACTTC

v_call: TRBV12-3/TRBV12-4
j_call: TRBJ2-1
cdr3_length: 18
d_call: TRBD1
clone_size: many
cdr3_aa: CASSLDSMGQGVHNEQFF
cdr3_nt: TGTGCCAGCAGTTTAGATAGTATGGGACAGGGTGTACACAATGAGCAGTTCTTC

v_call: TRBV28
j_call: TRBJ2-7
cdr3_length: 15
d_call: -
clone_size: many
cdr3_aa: CASSFGQPITGEQYF
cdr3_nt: TGTGCCAGCAGTTTCGGGCAGCCTATAACCGGCGAGCAGTACTTC

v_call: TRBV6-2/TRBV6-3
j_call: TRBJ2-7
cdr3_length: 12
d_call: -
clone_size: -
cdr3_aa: CASPADTYEQYF
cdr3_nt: TGTGCCAGCCCAGCCGATACCTACGAGCAGTACTTC

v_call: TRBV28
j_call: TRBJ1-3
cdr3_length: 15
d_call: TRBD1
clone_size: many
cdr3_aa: CASSLTGAGGNTIYF
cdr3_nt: TGTGCCAGCAGTTTGACAGGGGCGGGCGGAAACACCATATATTTT

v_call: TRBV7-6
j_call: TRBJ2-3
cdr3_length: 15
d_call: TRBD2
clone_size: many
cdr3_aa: CASSFGAGGPDTQYF
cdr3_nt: TGTGCCAGCAGTTTCGGGGCGGGAGGGCCAGATACGCAGTATTTT

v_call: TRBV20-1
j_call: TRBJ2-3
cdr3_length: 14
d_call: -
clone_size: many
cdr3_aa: CSAPKAGVTDTQYF
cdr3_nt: TGCAGTGCTCCGAAGGCGGGCGTAACAGATACGCAGTATTTT

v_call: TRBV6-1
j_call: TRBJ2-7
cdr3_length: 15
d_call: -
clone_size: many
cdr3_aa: CASSPFAPSVSEQYF
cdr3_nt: TGTGCCAGCAGTCCGTTTGCACCCTCTGTCTCCGAGCAGTACTTC

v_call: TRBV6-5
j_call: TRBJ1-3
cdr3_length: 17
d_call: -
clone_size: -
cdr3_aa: CASSYETTQRSGNTIYF
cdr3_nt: TGTGCCAGCAGTTACGAAACGACTCAGAGAAGCGGAAACACCATATATTTT

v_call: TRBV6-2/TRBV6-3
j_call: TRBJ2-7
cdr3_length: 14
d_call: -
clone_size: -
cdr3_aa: CASSYSFPAYEQYF
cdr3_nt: TGTGCCAGCAGTTACTCCTTCCCAGCCTACGAGCAGTACTTC

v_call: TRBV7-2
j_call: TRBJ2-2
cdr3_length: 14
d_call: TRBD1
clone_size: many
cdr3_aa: CASRPGQSTGELFF
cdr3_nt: TGTGCCAGCAGACCGGGACAGAGCACCGGGGAGCTGTTTTTT

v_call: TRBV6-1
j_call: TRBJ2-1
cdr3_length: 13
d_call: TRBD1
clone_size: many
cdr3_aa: CASSERDRDEQFF
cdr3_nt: TGTGCCAGCAGTGAACGGGACAGGGATGAGCAGTTCTTC

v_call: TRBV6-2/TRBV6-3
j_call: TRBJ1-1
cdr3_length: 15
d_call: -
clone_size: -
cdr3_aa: CASSTTDGFYTEAFF
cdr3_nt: TGTGCCAGCAGCACCACGGACGGTTTTTACACTGAAGCTTTCTTT

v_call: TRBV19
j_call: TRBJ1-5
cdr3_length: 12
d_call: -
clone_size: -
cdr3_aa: CASSRIPGPQHF
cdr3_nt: TGTGCCAGTAGTAGAATACCGGGGCCCCAGCATTTT

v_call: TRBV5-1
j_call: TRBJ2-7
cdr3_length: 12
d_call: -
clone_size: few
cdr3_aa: CASNSSYYEQYF
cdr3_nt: TGCGCCAGCAACTCGTCCTACTACGAGCAGTACTTC

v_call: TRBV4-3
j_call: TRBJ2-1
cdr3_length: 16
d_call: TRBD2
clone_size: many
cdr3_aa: CASSQAGGRSYNEQFF
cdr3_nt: TGCGCCAGCAGCCAAGCGGGCGGGAGATCCTACAATGAGCAGTTCTTC

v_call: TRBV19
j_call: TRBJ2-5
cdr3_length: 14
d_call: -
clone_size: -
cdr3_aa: CASSPPTGMKTQYF
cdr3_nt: TGTGCCAGTAGTCCTCCCACAGGGATGAAGACCCAGTACTTC

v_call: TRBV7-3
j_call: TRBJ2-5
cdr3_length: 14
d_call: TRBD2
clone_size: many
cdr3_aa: CASSPGGPGETQYF
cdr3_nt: TGTGCCAGCAGCCCGGGAGGGCCAGGGGAGACCCAGTACTTC

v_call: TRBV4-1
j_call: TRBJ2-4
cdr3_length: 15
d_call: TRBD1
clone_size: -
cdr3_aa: CASSRTGTGVDIQYF
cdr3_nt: TGCGCCAGCAGCCGCACCGGGACAGGGGTGGACATTCAGTACTTC

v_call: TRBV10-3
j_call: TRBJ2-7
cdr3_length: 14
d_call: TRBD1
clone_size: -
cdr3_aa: CAISDQGDSYEQYF
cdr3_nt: TGTGCCATCAGTGATCAGGGGGATTCCTACGAGCAGTACTTC

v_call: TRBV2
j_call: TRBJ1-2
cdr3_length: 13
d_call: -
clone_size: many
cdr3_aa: CASNQGTVYGYTF
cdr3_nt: TGTGCCAGCAACCAAGGGACCGTCTATGGCTACACCTTC

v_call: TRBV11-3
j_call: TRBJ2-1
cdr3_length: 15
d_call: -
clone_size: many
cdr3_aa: CASSLRSSPYNEQFF
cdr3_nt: TGTGCCAGCAGCTTAAGAAGTTCCCCCTACAATGAGCAGTTCTTC

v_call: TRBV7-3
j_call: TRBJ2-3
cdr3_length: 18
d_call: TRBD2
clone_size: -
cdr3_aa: CASSLTPGLARSTDTQYF
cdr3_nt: TGTGCCAGCAGCCTTACCCCGGGACTAGCCAGATCCACAGATACGCAGTATTTT

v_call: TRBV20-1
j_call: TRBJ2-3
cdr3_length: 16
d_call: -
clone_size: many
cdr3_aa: CSATTRLASSTDTQYF
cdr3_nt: TGCAGTGCTACCACCCGCTTAGCGTCCAGCACAGATACGCAGTATTTT

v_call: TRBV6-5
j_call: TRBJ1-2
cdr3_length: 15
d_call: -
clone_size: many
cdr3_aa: CASSYSMGGSYGYTF
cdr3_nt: TGTGCCAGCAGTTACTCGATGGGGGGATCGTATGGCTACACCTTC

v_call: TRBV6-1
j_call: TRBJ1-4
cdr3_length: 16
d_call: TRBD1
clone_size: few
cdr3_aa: CASSSQGVLGNEKLFF
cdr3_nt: TGTGCCAGCAGTTCACAGGGGGTCCTTGGAAATGAAAAACTGTTTTTT

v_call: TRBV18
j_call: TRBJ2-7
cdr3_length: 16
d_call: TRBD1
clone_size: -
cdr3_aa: CASSPGQGFDSYEQYF
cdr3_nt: TGTGCCAGCTCACCGGGACAGGGCTTTGACTCCTACGAGCAGTACTTC

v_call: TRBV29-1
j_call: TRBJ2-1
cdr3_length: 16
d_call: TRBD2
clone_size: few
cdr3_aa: CSVTPPGTSGRGEQFF
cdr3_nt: TGCAGCGTCACACCCCCCGGGACTAGCGGGAGAGGGGAGCAGTTCTTC

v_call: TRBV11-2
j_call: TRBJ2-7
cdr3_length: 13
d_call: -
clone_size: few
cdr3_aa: CASATGGAYEQYF
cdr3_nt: TGTGCCAGCGCAACCGGAGGAGCCTACGAGCAGTACTTC

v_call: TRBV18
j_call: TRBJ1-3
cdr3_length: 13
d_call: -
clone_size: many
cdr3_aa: CASSPPTRNTIYF
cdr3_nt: TGTGCCAGCTCACCACCAACCAGGAACACCATATATTTT

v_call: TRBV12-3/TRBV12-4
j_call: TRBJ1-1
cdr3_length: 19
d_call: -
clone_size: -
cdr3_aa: CASRWDRGTLRSRGTEAFF
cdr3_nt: TGTGCCAGCAGATGGGACCGGGGGACCCTGCGAAGCCGGGGCACTGAAGCTTTCTTT

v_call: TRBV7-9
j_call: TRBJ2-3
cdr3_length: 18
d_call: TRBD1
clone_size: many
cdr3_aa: CASSIGTGDHPSTDTQYF
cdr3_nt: TGTGCCAGCAGTATCGGGACAGGCGACCACCCTAGCACAGATACGCAGTATTTT

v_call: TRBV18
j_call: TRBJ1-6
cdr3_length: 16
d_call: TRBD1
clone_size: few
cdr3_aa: CASSPPAGTDNSPLHF
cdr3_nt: TGTGCCAGCTCACCACCGGCAGGGACAGATAATTCACCCCTCCACTTT

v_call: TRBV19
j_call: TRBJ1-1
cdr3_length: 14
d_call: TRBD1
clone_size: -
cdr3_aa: CASSMQGAIFGAFF
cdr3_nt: TGTGCCAGTAGTATGCAGGGGGCAATTTTCGGAGCTTTCTTT

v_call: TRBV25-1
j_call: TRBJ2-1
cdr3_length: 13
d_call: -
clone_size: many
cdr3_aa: CASSDGADNEQFF
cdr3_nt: TGTGCCAGCAGTGACGGTGCGGACAATGAGCAGTTCTTC

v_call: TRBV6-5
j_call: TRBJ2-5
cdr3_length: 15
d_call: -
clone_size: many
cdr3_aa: CASSYSRPRMETQYF
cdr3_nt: TGTGCCAGCAGTTACTCGAGACCTAGGATGGAGACCCAGTACTTC

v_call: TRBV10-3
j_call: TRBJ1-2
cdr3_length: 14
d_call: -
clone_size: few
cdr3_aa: CAISEPTVNYGYTF
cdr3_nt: TGTGCCATCAGTGAGCCGACAGTTAACTATGGCTACACCTTC

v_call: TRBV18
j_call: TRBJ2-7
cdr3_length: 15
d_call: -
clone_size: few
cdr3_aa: CASSPLGSNLYEQYF
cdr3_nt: TGTGCCAGCTCACCGTTGGGATCTAACCTCTACGAGCAGTACTTC

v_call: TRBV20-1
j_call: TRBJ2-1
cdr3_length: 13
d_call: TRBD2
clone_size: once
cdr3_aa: CSAPGLAGDEQFF
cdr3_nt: TGCAGTGCTCCAGGGCTAGCGGGAGACGAGCAGTTCTTC

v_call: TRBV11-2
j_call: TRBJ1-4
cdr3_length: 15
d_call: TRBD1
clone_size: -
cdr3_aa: CASSFWDRENEKLFF
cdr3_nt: TGTGCCAGCAGCTTCTGGGACAGGGAGAATGAAAAACTGTTTTTT

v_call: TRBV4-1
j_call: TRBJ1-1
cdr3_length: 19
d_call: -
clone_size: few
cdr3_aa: CASSQRPTRDLAAKSEAFF
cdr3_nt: TGCGCCAGCAGCCAGCGACCTACAAGGGACTTAGCTGCGAAGAGTGAAGCTTTCTTT

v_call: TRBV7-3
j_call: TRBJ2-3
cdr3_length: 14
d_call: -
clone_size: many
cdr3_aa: CASSQWGLTDTQYF
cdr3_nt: TGTGCCAGCAGCCAATGGGGCCTCACAGATACGCAGTATTTT

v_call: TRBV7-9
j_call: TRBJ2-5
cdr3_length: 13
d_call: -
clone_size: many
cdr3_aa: CASSGNTRETQYF
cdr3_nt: TGTGCCAGCAGCGGAAATACGAGAGAGACCCAGTACTTC

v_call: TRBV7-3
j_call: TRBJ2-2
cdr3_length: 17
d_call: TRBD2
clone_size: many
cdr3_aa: CASSREVAGSGTGELFF
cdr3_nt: TGTGCCAGCAGCCGCGAGGTAGCGGGTTCGGGCACCGGGGAGCTGTTTTTT

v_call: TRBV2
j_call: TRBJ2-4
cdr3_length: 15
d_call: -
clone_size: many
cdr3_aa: CASSELRGSKNIQYF
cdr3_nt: TGTGCCAGCAGTGAATTAAGAGGTTCCAAAAACATTCAGTACTTC

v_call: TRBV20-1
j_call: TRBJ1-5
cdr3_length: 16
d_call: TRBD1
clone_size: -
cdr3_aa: CSATSRDRGSNQPQHF
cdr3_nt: TGCAGTGCTACGTCCCGGGACAGGGGGAGCAATCAGCCCCAGCATTTT

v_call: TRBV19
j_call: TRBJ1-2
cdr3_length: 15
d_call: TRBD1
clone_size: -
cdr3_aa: CASSTDRDRAELWTF
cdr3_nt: TGTGCCAGTAGTACCGACCGGGACAGGGCAGAATTGTGGACCTTC

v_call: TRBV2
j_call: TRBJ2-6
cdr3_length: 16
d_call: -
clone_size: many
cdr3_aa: CASSARHTTGANVLTF
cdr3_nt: TGTGCCAGCAGTGCTCGACACACTACTGGGGCCAACGTCCTGACTTTC

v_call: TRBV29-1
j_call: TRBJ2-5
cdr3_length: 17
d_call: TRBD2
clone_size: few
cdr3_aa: CSVDGTSGRAGEETQYF
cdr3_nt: TGCAGCGTTGATGGGACTAGCGGGAGGGCCGGGGAAGAGACCCAGTACTTC

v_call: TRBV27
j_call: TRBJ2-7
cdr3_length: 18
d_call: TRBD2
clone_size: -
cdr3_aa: CASSQWGLAGGSSYEQYF
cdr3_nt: TGTGCCAGCAGTCAATGGGGACTAGCGGGGGGAAGCTCCTACGAGCAGTACTTC

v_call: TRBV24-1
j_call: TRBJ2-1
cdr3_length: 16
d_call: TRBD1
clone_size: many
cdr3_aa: CATSEPGQGKDDEQFF
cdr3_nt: TGTGCCACCAGTGAACCGGGACAGGGGAAGGATGATGAGCAGTTCTTC

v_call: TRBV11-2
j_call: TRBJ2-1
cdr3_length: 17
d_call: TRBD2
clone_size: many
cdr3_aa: CASKGLAGGRSYNEQFF
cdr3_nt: TGTGCCAGCAAGGGACTAGCGGGAGGCCGTTCCTACAATGAGCAGTTCTTC

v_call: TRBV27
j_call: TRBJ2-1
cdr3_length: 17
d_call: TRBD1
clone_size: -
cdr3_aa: CAISRQGAIRSYNEQFF
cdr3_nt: TGTGCCATCAGTAGACAGGGGGCTATAAGGTCCTACAATGAGCAGTTCTTC

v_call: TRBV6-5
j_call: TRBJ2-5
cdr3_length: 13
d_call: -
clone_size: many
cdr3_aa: CASSYGGGETQYF
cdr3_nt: TGTGCCAGCAGTTACGGGGGCGGAGAGACCCAGTACTTC

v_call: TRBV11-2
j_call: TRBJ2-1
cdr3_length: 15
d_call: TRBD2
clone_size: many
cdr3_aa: CASSARASGSNEQFF
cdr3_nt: TGTGCCAGCAGCGCAAGGGCTAGCGGGAGTAATGAGCAGTTCTTC

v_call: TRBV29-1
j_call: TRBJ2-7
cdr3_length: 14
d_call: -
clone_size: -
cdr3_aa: CSVEDAGHSYEQYF
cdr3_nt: TGCAGCGTTGAAGATGCAGGGCACTCCTACGAGCAGTACTTC